At least ten counts were recorded for the clone carrying this T cell receptor (beta chain). The CDR3 extends 3 residues past the end of the read, so its final part is completed from the germline J gene. This sample is drawn from a study of T cell clonality in common variable immunodeficiency. Profiling relied on immunoSEQ multiplex PCR, and the TCRdb table lists in-frame clones only, not all of them. This sample has around 45,000 clones, each found more than once. The V and J ends lost 1 base and 7 bases, in that order; junction bases with no gene match: 10. CDR3 length: 16 amino acids. Germline CDR1 reads SGHRS; CDR2 reads YFSETQ.

The sequencing input was peripheral blood mononuclear cells. The sequence derives from a person between 18 and 70 years old in good health. The chain joins TRBV5-1 to TRBJ2-1; 8 nucleotides align to TRBD2. CDR3 DNA (partial): TGCGCCAGCAGCTTGAATAGCGGGACGCTTCAGAATGAG. Protein product: CASSLNSGTLQNE. The whole CDR3 protein reads CASSLNSGTLQNEQFF.